This paragraph covers one TCR beta chain sequence. Its antigen remains unknown. The data derive from a study of beta chain features in type 1 diabetes. All of the isolated RNA was reverse transcribed, so expressed TCRB transcripts were sequenced. Sequencing used immunoSEQ multiplex PCR; TCRdb keeps in-frame clones, though not all of them. The data contain 350,000 to 400,000 clones, about 15% of them singletons. The CDR3 is made up of 15 amino acids. The V end was cut by 4 bases, the J end by 4 bases, with 16 bases between. Germline CDR1 MGHRA, CDR2 YSYEKL. The study, taken as a whole, reports: A closer apparent resemblance between naive, central memory and Treg TCRB repertoires was seen in patients than in healthy donors.

This clonotype originated in a woman aged 18-35 years in good health. What was sequenced was naive CD4+ T cells from blood. V usage is TRBV4-1 and J usage is TRBJ2-5; D may be TRBD2 (6 bases). CDR3 coding DNA: TGCGCCAGCAGCCTCGCGGGGCCCTGGGGAGAGACCCAGTACTTC. It is translated as CASSLAGPWGETQYF.